Below, 24 T cell receptor beta chains from the same sample are listed, as sequenced in a study of T cell responses to AZD1222 COVID-19 vaccine (dated by TCRdb to the early 2020s). What the time point label conveys for this sample: about 28 days (+/-7) after the second vaccine dose. The library relied on the immunoSEQ multiplex PCR assay. Drawn from immuneACCESS, this table holds only the in-frame rearrangements with V and J called that TCRdb kept. Clones are partly lost; checked studies trace under half to an unresolved V gene and leave the rest unexplained. The sample table lists about 86,000 clones, approximately 90% of them with a count of one. 9.5% to 13% of the sample goes to the ten largest clones. The specimen was peripheral blood, collected 28 days after the second AZD1222 dose. The receptors stem from an adult who received the AZD1222 COVID-19 vaccine.

The gene calls are TRBV7-2 and TRBJ1-2; 8 bases line up with TRBD1. Trimming took 1 base from V and 7 from J; bases not matched to a gene: 8. The CDR3 consists of 15 residues. Germline V gives CDR1 SGHTA, CDR2 FQGNSA. CDR3 in DNA: TGTGCCAGCAGCTTAGTGGCAGGGGGCGTCGTTGGCTACACCTTC. Amino acids: CASSLVAGGVVGYTF.

The rearrangement uses TRBV5-1 and TRBJ1-1, with D tentatively TRBD1 (5 bases). V lost 1 base and J 4 bases, leaving 14 bases between the germline ends. There are 15 residues in the CDR3. The V gene's germline CDR1 is SGHRS and CDR2 YFSETQ. The CDR3 DNA follows: TGCGCCAGCAGCTTGCTTGGGGGGGTTGGCACTGAAGCTTTCTTT. Protein sequence: CASSLLGGVGTEAFF.

This chain connects TRBV7-9 to TRBJ1-1; D uncertain. The CDR3 loop spans 15 amino acids. Trimming left V 1 base short and J 3 bases short, with 12 bases between. Germline V CDR1 and CDR2: SEHNR, FQNEAQ (reference sequence). The CDR3 DNA follows: TGTGCCAGCAGCTTAGGAACCTCGGTGGACACTGAAGCTTTCTTT. It yields the protein CASSLGTSVDTEAFF.

V usage is TRBV5-1 and J usage is TRBJ1-3; 7 bases agree with TRBD1. CDR1 and CDR2 (germline): SGHRS, YFSETQ. The CDR3 length is 15 residues. The V gene end was trimmed by 4 bases and the J gene end by 2 bases; junction bases not matched to a gene: 6. CDR3: CASSETGLTGNTIYF. CDR3 nucleotides: TGCGCCAGCAGCGAGACAGGGCTAACTGGAAACACCATATATTTT.

This clone appeared a few times. The V gene is TRBV11-2, the J gene TRBJ2-2; 9 nucleotides match TRBD2. Trimming cost V 8 bases and J 3 bases; bases outside gene matches: 1. Germline CDR1 reads SGHAT; CDR2 reads FQNNGV. The CDR3 has 13 residues. CDR3: CASAGGYTGELFF. The CDR3 nucleotides are TGTGCCAGCGCGGGAGGGTACACCGGGGAGCTGTTTTTT.

The gene calls are TRBV18 and TRBJ2-3, with D maybe TRBD2 (7 bases). Germline assignment: CDR1 KGHSH and CDR2 LQKENI. The CDR3 covers 15 residues. The V and J ends lost 3 bases and 6 bases respectively, with 16 bases between them. The DNA for the CDR3 is TGTGCCAGCTCACCGCAGGAGGGGGGGAAGGATACGCAGTATTTT. Protein sequence: CASSPQEGGKDTQYF.

V usage is TRBV5-8 and J usage is TRBJ2-3; D may match TRBD1 or TRBD2 (5 bases each). With 2 bases removed from V and 6 bases from J, the gap between germline ends came to 10 bases. This CDR3 contains 13 residues. Germline V gene lookup returns CDR1 SGHTS and CDR2 YDEGEE. In DNA, the CDR3 is TGTGCCAGCAGCTTAGAGGGGACGGATACGCAGTATTTT. Protein product: CASSLEGTDTQYF.

This clone has just one count. J is TRBJ1-2 and V is TRBV19; D unresolved. This CDR3 spans 13 amino acids. V lost 0 bases to trimming and J lost 1 base, with 3 bases between them. Germline V lookup: CDR1 LNHDA, CDR2 SQIVND (reference sequence). CDR3 in DNA: TGTGCCAGTAGTATAGAGGGTAACTATGGCTACACCTTC. Protein: CASSIEGNYGYTF.

This clone has just a few counts. The rearrangement uses TRBV6-5 and TRBJ2-6; D call uncertain. This CDR3 comprises 15 residues. CDR1 and CDR2 (germline): MNHEY, SVGAGI. V was cut by 2 bases and J by 0 bases, with 5 bases left in between. CDR3: CASSYESSGANVLTF. CDR3 in DNA: TGTGCCAGCAGTTACGAATCCTCTGGGGCCAACGTCCTGACTTTC.

The gene calls are TRBV3-1 (or the pseudogene TRBV3-2) and TRBJ2-2, with D maybe TRBD1 (6 bases). Germline V gene data show CDR1 as LGHDT and CDR2 as YNNKEL (reference sequence). V was shortened by 3 bases and J by 4 bases, with 15 bases between the two germline ends. There are 16 residues in the CDR3. DNA for the CDR3: TGTGCCAGCAGCCAGCCCAGGGGCCTGGGCACCGGGGAGCTGTTTTTT. This encodes CASSQPRGLGTGELFF.

This clone was recorded a few times. This chain links TRBV4-1 with TRBJ2-1; possible D gene TRBD1, 6 bases. CDR1 and CDR2 (germline): MGHRA, YSYEKL. The CDR3 has 16 amino acids. V gave up 1 base and J gave up 0 bases, with 10 bases separating them. The CDR3 loop is CASSQGGRGSYNEQFF. The CDR3 nucleotides are TGCGCCAGCAGCCAAGGAGGCAGGGGCTCCTACAATGAGCAGTTCTTC.

CDR3 region: CASSLVRAEAFF. Written as DNA, the CDR3 is TGTGCCAGCAGCTTAGTTCGCGCCGAAGCTTTCTTT. The chain recombines TRBV11-2 with TRBJ1-1; D gene uncertain. CDR1 SGHAT and CDR2 FQNNGV come from the germline V gene. The CDR3 consists of 12 residues. V gave up 1 base and J gave up 8 bases, with 8 bases separating them.

This clone was recorded only once. Here the CDR3 reads CASSLGLAGVREQYF. Written as DNA, the CDR3 is TGTGCCAGCAGTCTGGGACTAGCGGGAGTGAGAGAGCAGTACTTC. The V and J genes are TRBV27 and TRBJ2-7; 14 bases map to TRBD2. The length of the CDR3 is 15 residues. With 5 bases clipped from V and 7 bases from J, the junction kept 7 bases outside the gene matches. Germline-derived CDR1 and CDR2 are MNHEY and SMNVEV (reference sequence).

In its sample, this clone was seen once. The CDR3: CASSPRSSREQFF. In DNA, the CDR3 is TGTGCCAGCAGTCCCCGAAGTTCGCGTGAGCAGTTCTTC. The chain couples TRBV6-5 to TRBJ2-1; D is undetermined. Germline V CDR1 and CDR2: MNHEY, SVGAGI. Trimming removed 5 bases at V and 9 bases at J, with 14 bases between. CDR3 length: 13 amino acids.

The chain carries TRBV7-3 and TRBJ2-1; 9 nucleotides line up with TRBD2. Germline lookup yields CDR1 SGHTA and CDR2 FQGTGA. The CDR3 has 20 amino acids. V was pared by 4 bases and J by 0 bases, with 16 bases of the junction left unmatched. CDR3 coding DNA: TGTGCCAGCAGCTCGCCCACAGCGGGAGGTTTAAGGAGCTCCTACAATGAGCAGTTCTTC. As protein: CASSSPTAGGLRSSYNEQFF.

The chain combines TRBV12-3 or TRBV12-4 with TRBJ2-3; D remains unclear. CDR3 length: 13 residues. With 3 bases removed from V and 0 bases from J, the gap between germline ends came to 4 bases. DNA of the CDR3: TGTGCCAGCAGTTTTGGCAGCACAGATACGCAGTATTTT. Protein product: CASSFGSTDTQYF.

V is TRBV5-1 and J is TRBJ2-1; the D gene is possibly TRBD2 (7 bases). The germline V and J ends were trimmed by 3 bases and 9 bases, with 22 bases remaining between them. Per germline, CDR1 SGHRS and CDR2 YFSETQ. This CDR3 spans 16 amino acids. The CDR3 region is CASSSLGGGSGLEQFF. CDR3 nucleotide sequence: TGCGCCAGCAGCTCGTTGGGGGGCGGGAGCGGGCTTGAGCAGTTCTTC.

V and J are TRBV11-3 and TRBJ1-2; no definite D call. Between the trimmed V and J ends, which lost 5 bases and 7 bases, there was a span of 14 bases. The CDR3 sequence is 13 residues long. Looked up from germline, CDR1 is SGHNT and CDR2 is YENEEA. The CDR3 loop is CASSPAAGAGYTF. For the CDR3, the DNA is TGTGCCAGCAGCCCGGCGGCCGGCGCTGGCTACACCTTC.

The V and J genes are TRBV7-2 and TRBJ2-1, with D possibly being TRBD2 (6 bases). CDR1 is SGHTA and CDR2 is FQGNSA in the germline V gene. V dropped 7 bases and J dropped 7 bases, with 17 bases sitting between them. CDR3 length: 14 residues. CDR3 DNA sequence: TGTGCCAGCAACCTGGCGGGAAATTTTAATGAGCAGTTCTTC. It encodes CASNLAGNFNEQFF.

V is TRBV7-9 and J is TRBJ2-1; 9 nucleotides agree with TRBD1. CDR3 length: 18 amino acids. The V gene end was trimmed by 5 bases and the J gene end by 6 bases; junction bases not matched to a gene: 17. Germline V gene data show CDR1 as SEHNR and CDR2 as FQNEAQ (reference sequence). CDR3 loop: CASSHDLIWDRAFNEQFF. The CDR3 nucleotides are TGTGCCAGCAGCCACGACCTTATATGGGACAGGGCATTCAATGAGCAGTTCTTC.

This clone was seen only once. The chain couples TRBV4-3 to TRBJ1-1, with D perhaps TRBD1 (5 bases). CDR3 length: 13 residues. From germline, CDR1 is LGHNA and CDR2 YSLEER. The V and J ends lost 2 bases and 5 bases respectively, with 9 bases between them. The DNA of the CDR3 is TGCGCCAGCAGCCAACCAGGGAGGACTGAAGCTTTCTTT. This codes for CASSQPGRTEAFF.

A few counts support this clone. The rearrangement uses TRBV24-1 and TRBJ2-3; 10 bases line up with TRBD1. This CDR3 has 17 residues. Per germline, CDR1 KGHDR and CDR2 SFDVKD. V lost 7 bases to trimming and J lost 1 base; unmatched junction nucleotides: 10. The CDR3 is CATSHGTGDGGTDTQYF. The CDR3 bases are TGTGCCACCAGCCACGGGACAGGGGACGGGGGCACAGATACGCAGTATTTT.

This clone is a singleton in its sample. This chain uses TRBV5-4 with TRBJ2-1; 7 nucleotides agree with TRBD2. The trim removed 0 bases at V and 1 base at J, leaving 4 bases unmatched. The CDR3 is 16 amino acids. From germline, CDR1 is SGHNT and CDR2 YYREEE (reference sequence). As DNA, the CDR3 is TGTGCCAGCAGCTTGGACGGCGGGAGATCCTACAATGAGCAGTTCTTC. Amino acids: CASSLDGGRSYNEQFF.

The J gene is TRBJ1-5, the V gene TRBV7-9; TRBD1 matches 8 bases. V was pared by 5 bases and J by 1 base, with 7 bases of the junction left unmatched. The CDR3 extends over 16 amino acids. Germline loops: CDR1 SEHNR, CDR2 FQNEAQ (reference sequence). CDR3 protein: CASSRGQGGSNQPQHF. The CDR3 nucleotides are TGTGCCAGCAGCCGTGGACAGGGAGGGAGCAATCAGCCCCAGCATTTT.